The present T cell receptor (beta chain) was sequenced within a study of blood T cell repertoires in COVID-19. CDR1 LGHNA and CDR2 YNFKEQ come from the germline V gene. The CDR3 is 17 residues long. Trimming at V came to 0 bases and at J to 5 bases, leaving 10 bases not matched to a gene. Only in-frame clones appear in the TCRdb table, and some are missing; sequencing was by immunoSEQ multiplex PCR. The sample consists of roughly 30,000 clones, about 65% of them appearing once. The chain has TRBV4-2 and TRBJ2-3, with TRBD2 identical over 8 bases. The sample comprised peripheral blood. The sequence came from a human donor in a cohort sampled during active COVID-19. For the CDR3, the DNA is TGTGCCAGCAGCCAAGAGGGGCTAGCGGGCCAAAAAGATACGCAGTATTTT. Residues: CASSQEGLAGQKDTQYF.